Below, 8 T cell receptor beta chains from the same sample are listed, as sequenced in a study of blood T cell repertoires in COVID-19. Only in-frame clones appear in the TCRdb table, and some are missing; sequencing was by immunoSEQ multiplex PCR. Of more than 95,000 clones in the sample, roughly nine tenths are singletons; the top ten hold roughly 5.5%. Sequenced material: peripheral blood. Every receptor here comes from a human donor in a cohort sampled during active COVID-19.

This chain joins TRBV6-2 or TRBV6-3 and TRBJ2-1; TRBD1 agrees at 8 bases. The CDR3 has 18 amino acids. Per germline, CDR1 MNHEY and CDR2 SVGEGT. With 2 bases clipped from V and 0 bases from J, the junction kept 9 bases outside the gene matches. The CDR3 region is CASSYHRTGKFSYNEQFF. CDR3 sequence (DNA): TGTGCCAGCAGTTACCACCGGACAGGGAAGTTCTCCTACAATGAGCAGTTCTTC.

The gene calls are TRBV6-6 and TRBJ2-3; TRBD2 agrees at 7 bases. This CDR3 is 17 amino acids long. Per the germline V gene, CDR1 is MNHNY and CDR2 is SVGAGI (reference sequence). J gave up 3 bases and V 5 bases, and 14 bases lay outside the gene matches. Here the CDR3 DNA reads TGTGCCAGCAGTCAACCGGGACTACAAAGGCAGACAGATACGCAGTATTTT. Amino acid sequence: CASSQPGLQRQTDTQYF.

The chain recombines TRBV30 with TRBJ2-2; D is ambiguous. This CDR3 has 13 residues. CDR1 and CDR2 from the germline V gene are GTSNPN and SVGIG (reference sequence). Trimming pared 3 bases from V and 3 bases from J, leaving 8 bases between. The chain's CDR3 is CAWSRSDTGELFF. As DNA, the CDR3 is TGTGCCTGGAGCCGATCGGACACCGGGGAGCTGTTTTTT.

The V and J genes are TRBV30 and TRBJ2-5; TRBD2 matches 7 bases. J gave up 4 bases and V 2 bases, and 1 base lay outside the gene matches. The V gene's germline CDR1 is GTSNPN and CDR2 SVGIG (reference sequence). The CDR3 has 12 amino acids. The CDR3 DNA sequence: TGTGCCTGGAGTAAGCGGGGAGAGACCCAGTACTTC. Its translation: CAWSKRGETQYF.

The J gene is TRBJ2-5, the V gene TRBV6-5; 11 bases are a match to TRBD2. The junction had 4 bases not matched to a gene; V was cut back by 2 bases and J by 2 bases. From germline, CDR1 is MNHEY and CDR2 SVGAGI. CDR3 length equals 16 residues. CDR3 in amino acids: CASSYQPSGGQETQYF. As DNA, the CDR3 is TGTGCCAGCAGTTACCAGCCTAGCGGGGGGCAAGAGACCCAGTACTTC.

The rearrangement joins TRBV27 to TRBJ2-7, with 8 bases lining up with TRBD1. V shed 5 bases, J shed 5 bases, and the junction held 5 bases outside the gene matches. Per the germline V gene, CDR1 is MNHEY and CDR2 is SMNVEV (reference sequence). There are 13 residues in the CDR3. In nucleotides, the CDR3 is TGTGCCAGCAGTCCCCAGACAGGGGACGAGCAGTACTTC. Its translation: CASSPQTGDEQYF.

The V gene is TRBV6-1, the J gene TRBJ1-2, with 8 nucleotides matching TRBD1. The germline V gene encodes CDR1 MNHNS and CDR2 SASEGT. The CDR3 has 13 amino acids. The V segment lost 0 bases and the J segment 9 bases; nucleotides outside the gene matches: 3. This CDR3 reads CASSEATGASYTF. The CDR3 DNA is TGTGCCAGCAGTGAAGCGACAGGGGCTAGCTACACCTTC.

This chain joins TRBV19 and TRBJ2-1; the D gene is possibly TRBD2 (6 bases). Germline V gene sequence: CDR1 LNHDA, CDR2 SQIVND (reference sequence). Trimming left V 2 bases short and J 10 bases short, with 9 bases between. The CDR3 loop spans 12 amino acids. CDR3 region: CASSILAGEQFF. In DNA, the CDR3 is TGTGCCAGTAGTATACTGGCGGGGGAGCAGTTCTTC. The whole variable domain, remainder taken from reference TRBV19 and TRBJ2-1, is DGGITQSPKYLFRKEGQNVTLSCEQNLNHDAMYWYRQDPGQGLRLIYYSQIVNDFQKGDIAEGYSVSREKKESFPLTVTSAQKNPTAFYLCASSILAGEQFFGPGTRLTVL.